Included here is one T cell receptor (beta chain) sequence, with context. Its matching antigen is unknown. The PCR was carried out with 60 Vbeta primers and 13 Jbeta primers. Per the original methods: In a later analysis, 75 million to 95 million unique TCR beta chains included roughly 11 million shared by two or more donors. The method was immunoSEQ multiplex PCR; TCRdb's version includes in-frame clones alone and lacks a portion of them. That table furnishes V, J and clone size, whereas the DNA furnished D and trimming. The table records roughly 290,000 clones, around 80% of them present only once. The sample originates from a study of cytomegalovirus exposure and HLA in healthy donors. Study-wide results and limits: The classifier was said to identify cytomegalovirus status with high specificity and sensitivity. Later analysis reportedly placed an Asian-associated ancestry cluster below the roughly 690-donor mean in N-insertions.

The sample was PBMCs. This sequence originates from a girl aged 2 to 10 in good health and CMV-seronegative.

The CDR3 loop is CASSHDERQGAFSYEQYF. The CDR3 coding sequence is TGTGCCAGCAGCCACGATGAGCGGCAGGGGGCTTTCTCCTACGAGCAGTACTTC. The chain recombines TRBV14 with TRBJ2-7; 8 bases line up with TRBD1. The V gene end was trimmed by 3 bases and the J gene end by 0 bases; junction bases not matched to a gene: 13. The CDR3 sequence is 18 residues long. Germline V CDR1 and CDR2: SGHDN, FVKESK.